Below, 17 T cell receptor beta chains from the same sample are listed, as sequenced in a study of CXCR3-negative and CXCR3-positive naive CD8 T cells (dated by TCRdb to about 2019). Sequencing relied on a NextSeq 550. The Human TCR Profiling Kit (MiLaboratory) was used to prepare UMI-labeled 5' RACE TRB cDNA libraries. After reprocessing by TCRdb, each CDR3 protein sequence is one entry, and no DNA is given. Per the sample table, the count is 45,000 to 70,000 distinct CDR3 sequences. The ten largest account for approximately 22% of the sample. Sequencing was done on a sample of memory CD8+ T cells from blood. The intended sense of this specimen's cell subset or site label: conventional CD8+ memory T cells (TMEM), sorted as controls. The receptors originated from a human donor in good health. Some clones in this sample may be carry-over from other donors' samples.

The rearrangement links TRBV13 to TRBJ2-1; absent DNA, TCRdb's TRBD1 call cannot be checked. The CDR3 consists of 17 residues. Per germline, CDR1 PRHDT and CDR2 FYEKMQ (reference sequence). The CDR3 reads CASSLVPGESSYNEQFF.

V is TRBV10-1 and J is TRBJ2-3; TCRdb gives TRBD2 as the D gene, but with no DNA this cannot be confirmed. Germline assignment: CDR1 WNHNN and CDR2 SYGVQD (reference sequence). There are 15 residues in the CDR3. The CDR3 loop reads CASSLGTSATDTQYF.

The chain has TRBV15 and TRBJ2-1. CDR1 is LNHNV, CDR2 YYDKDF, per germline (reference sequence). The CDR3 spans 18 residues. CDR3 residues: CATSRDPLVDWPLGEQFF. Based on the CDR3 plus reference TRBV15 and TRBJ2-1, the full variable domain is DAMVIQNPRYQVTQFGKPVTLSCSQTLNHNVMYWYQQKSSQAPKLLFHYYDKDFNNEADTPDNFQSRRPNTSFCFLDIRSPGLGDTAMYLCATSRDPLVDWPLGEQFFGPGTRLTVL.

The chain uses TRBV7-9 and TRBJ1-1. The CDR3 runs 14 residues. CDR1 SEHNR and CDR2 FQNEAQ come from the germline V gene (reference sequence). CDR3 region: CASSFVGSTTEAFF.

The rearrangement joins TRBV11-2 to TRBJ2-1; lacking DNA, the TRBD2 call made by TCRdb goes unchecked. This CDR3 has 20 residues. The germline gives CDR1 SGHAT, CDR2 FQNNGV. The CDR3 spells CASNEFGLAGEAPVYNEQFF.

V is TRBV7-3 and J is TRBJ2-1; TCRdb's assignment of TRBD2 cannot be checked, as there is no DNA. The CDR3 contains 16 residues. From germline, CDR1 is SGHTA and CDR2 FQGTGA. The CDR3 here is CASSFSSGSSYNEQFF.

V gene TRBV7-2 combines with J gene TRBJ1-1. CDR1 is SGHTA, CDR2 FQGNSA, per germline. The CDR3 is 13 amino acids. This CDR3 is CASSLARGVEAFF.

CDR3 sequence: CASSSTQGFYEQYF. This chain connects TRBV12-3 or TRBV12-4 to TRBJ2-7; checking the TCRdb D call of TRBD1 is not possible without DNA. The CDR3 contains 14 residues.

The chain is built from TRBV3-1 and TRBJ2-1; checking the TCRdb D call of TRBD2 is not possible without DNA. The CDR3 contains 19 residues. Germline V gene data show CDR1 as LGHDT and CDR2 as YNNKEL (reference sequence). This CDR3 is CASSPVGSEGWASYNEQFF.

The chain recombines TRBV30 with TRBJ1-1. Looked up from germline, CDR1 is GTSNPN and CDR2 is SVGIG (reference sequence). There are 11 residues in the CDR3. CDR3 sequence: CAWKKIGGAFF.

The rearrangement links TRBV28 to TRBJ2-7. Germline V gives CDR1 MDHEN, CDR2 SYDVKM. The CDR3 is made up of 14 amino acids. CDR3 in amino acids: CASSLPGTPYEQYF.

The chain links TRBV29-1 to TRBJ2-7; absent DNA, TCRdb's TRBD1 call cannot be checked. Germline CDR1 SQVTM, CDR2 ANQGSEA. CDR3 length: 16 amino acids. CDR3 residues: CSVEDDPDREGYEQYF.

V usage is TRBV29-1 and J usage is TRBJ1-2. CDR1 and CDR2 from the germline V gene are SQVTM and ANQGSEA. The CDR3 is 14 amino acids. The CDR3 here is CSVDLGTHNYGYTF. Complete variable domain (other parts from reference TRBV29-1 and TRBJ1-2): SAVISQKPSRDICQRGTSLTIQCQVDSQVTMMFWYRQQPGQSLTLIATANQGSEATYESGFVIDKFPISRPNLTFSTLTVSNMSPEDSSIYLCSVDLGTHNYGYTFGSGTRLTVV.

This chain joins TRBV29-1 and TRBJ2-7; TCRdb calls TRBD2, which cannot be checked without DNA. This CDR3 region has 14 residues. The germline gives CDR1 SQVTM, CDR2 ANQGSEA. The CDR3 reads CSVELAGDPYEQYF.

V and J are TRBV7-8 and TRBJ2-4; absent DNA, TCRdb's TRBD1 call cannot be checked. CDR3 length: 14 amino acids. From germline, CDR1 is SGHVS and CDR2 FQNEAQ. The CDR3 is CASTDGVAKNIQYF.

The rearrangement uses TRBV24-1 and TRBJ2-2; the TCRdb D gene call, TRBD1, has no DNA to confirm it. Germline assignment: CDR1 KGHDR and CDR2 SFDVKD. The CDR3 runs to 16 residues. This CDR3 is CATSPPEAQNTGELFF.

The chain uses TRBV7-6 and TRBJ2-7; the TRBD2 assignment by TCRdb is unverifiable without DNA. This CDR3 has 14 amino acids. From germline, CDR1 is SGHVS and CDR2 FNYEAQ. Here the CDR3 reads CASSQDREAYEQYF.